The rows below give T cell receptor beta chains drawn from one sample of a study of early T cells in non-severe SARS-CoV-2 infection. TCRdb independently ran MiXCR on the 5' RACE reads; one entry per CDR3 protein. The table includes approximately 64,000 distinct CDR3 sequences, around 21% detected once. This specimen was whole blood, taken at baseline. These receptors came from an adult who was a healthcare worker with PCR-confirmed SARS-CoV-2 infection or an uninfected control (not recorded which). Both conserved end residues are part of each CDR3. Fields, in order: clone size, J gene, D gene, V gene, CDR3 protein, CDR3 DNA. D genes are given only for firm matches. Clone sizes are given selectively: once, few, many, or a class where the clone is expanded.

- TRBJ1-2 - TRBV5-1 CASSGGTARRGYTF TGCGCCAGCAGCGGGGGGACTGCTCGGAGAGGCTACACCTTC
many TRBJ2-7 - TRBV12-3/TRBV12-4 CASSEGRASYEQYF TGTGCCAGCAGTGAGGGGCGGGCCAGCTACGAGCAGTACTTC
- TRBJ1-1 - TRBV18 CASSQAPGTEAFF TGTGCCAGCTCTCAGGCCCCAGGGACTGAAGCTTTCTTT
- TRBJ1-6 TRBD1 TRBV30 CAWVRRDRVTSPLHF TGTGCCTGGGTTCGACGGGACAGGGTAACTTCACCCCTCCACTTT
- TRBJ1-4 TRBD1 TRBV6-1 CASSAPGGFNEKLFF TGTGCCAGCAGTGCCCCAGGGGGGTTTAATGAAAAACTGTTTTTT
- TRBJ1-1 - TRBV2 CASSSEKNTEAFF TGTGCCAGCAGCTCAGAGAAAAACACTGAAGCTTTCTTT
many TRBJ2-5 - TRBV11-2 CASSLGGTRRETQYF TGTGCCAGCAGCTTAGGGGGGACTCGGCGGGAGACCCAGTACTTC
- TRBJ1-1 - TRBV7-9 CASSSLTGNTEVFF TGTGCCAGCAGCTCCCTTACAGGGAACACTGAAGTTTTCTTT
- TRBJ2-3 - TRBV7-2 CASSRSSGSDTQYF TGTGCCAGCAGCCGTAGTAGCGGCTCAGATACGCAGTATTTT
- TRBJ1-2 - TRBV5-1 CASSLSGDYGYTF TGCGCCAGCAGCTTATCTGGGGACTATGGCTACACCTTC
- TRBJ1-6 - TRBV6-5 CASSDRWYSSPLHF TGTGCCAGCAGCGATAGATGGTACAGTTCACCCCTCCATTTT
many TRBJ2-1 TRBD1 TRBV20-1 CSARLGNRGNEQFF TGCAGTGCTAGACTCGGAAACAGGGGCAATGAGCAGTTCTTC
few TRBJ2-2 TRBD1 TRBV7-6 CASSVGQGQLFF TGTGCCAGCAGCGTTGGACAGGGGCAGCTGTTTTTT
few TRBJ2-5 - TRBV21-1 CASREGQETQYF TGTGCCAGCCGGGAGGGTCAAGAGACCCAGTACTTC
- TRBJ1-2 - TRBV30 CARMNRGSNYGYTF TGTGCCCGAATGAACCGGGGCAGTAACTATGGCTACACCTTC
- TRBJ2-6 TRBD1 TRBV12-3/TRBV12-4 CASRGTGGSGANVLTF TGTGCCAGCCGAGGGACAGGCGGCTCTGGGGCCAACGTCCTGACTTTC
- TRBJ2-5 - TRBV7-2 CASSLAANSEETQYF TGTGCCAGCAGCTTAGCGGCTAACTCGGAAGAGACCCAGTACTTC
few TRBJ2-2 - TRBV12-3/TRBV12-4 CASSFAGELFF TGTGCCAGCAGTTTTGCCGGGGAGCTGTTTTTT
few TRBJ2-1 TRBD2 TRBV9 CASSQFGLGTWDEQFF TGTGCCAGCAGCCAATTTGGACTAGGTACCTGGGATGAGCAGTTCTTC
few TRBJ1-5 TRBD1 TRBV19 CASTRQGFNQPQHF TGTGCCAGTACTAGACAGGGCTTCAATCAGCCCCAGCATTTT
few TRBJ2-1 TRBD2 TRBV27 CASSPGAGVNNEQFF TGTGCCAGCAGCCCAGGAGCGGGGGTAAACAATGAGCAGTTCTTC
few TRBJ2-2 - TRBV7-6 CASRLFDGELFF TGTGCCAGCAGACTCTTTGACGGGGAGCTGTTTTTT
few TRBJ1-6 - TRBV5-1 CASSFRGNSPLHF TGCGCCAGCAGCTTCCGGGGTAATTCACCCCTCCACTTT
few TRBJ1-2 TRBD1 TRBV6-6 CASGHDRDPQYGYTF TGTGCCAGCGGGCATGACAGGGACCCTCAGTATGGCTACACCTTC
few TRBJ2-7 - TRBV30 CAWSNGYEQYF TGTGCCTGGAGTAACGGATACGAGCAGTACTTC
few TRBJ1-1 - TRBV12-3/TRBV12-4 CASRRGSVNTEAFF TGTGCCAGCCGCAGGGGTTCGGTGAACACTGAAGCTTTCTTT
few TRBJ2-5 - TRBV1 CTSSQGPLTGNQETQYF TGCACCAGCAGCCAAGGCCCCCTGACTGGGAACCAAGAGACCCAGTACTTC
few TRBJ2-5 TRBD2 TRBV20-1 CSASRLAGGSKETQYF TGCAGTGCTAGCAGACTAGCGGGGGGCTCGAAAGAGACCCAGTACTTC
- TRBJ2-2 - TRBV12-3/TRBV12-4 CASTWREGELFF TGTGCCAGCACCTGGAGGGAAGGGGAGCTGTTTTTT
few TRBJ2-5 - TRBV12-3/TRBV12-4 CASNEGEETQYF TGTGCCAGCAACGAGGGCGAGGAGACCCAGTACTTC
- TRBJ2-3 - TRBV30 CAWSVQSGTDTQYF TGTGCCTGGAGTGTACAGAGTGGCACAGATACGCAGTATTTT
few TRBJ1-1 - TRBV20-1 CSARRQGYPAGEAFF TGCAGTGCTAGACGGCAGGGTTATCCTGCAGGTGAAGCTTTCTTT
few TRBJ2-7 - TRBV12-3/TRBV12-4 CASSLGRGAEQYF TGTGCCAGCAGTTTAGGTCGGGGGGCCGAGCAGTACTTC
few TRBJ2-2 - TRBV5-1 CASSLGHSNTGELFF TGCGCCAGCAGCCTCGGACACAGCAACACCGGGGAGCTGTTTTTT
few TRBJ2-1 - TRBV4-2 CASSQDTGGNEQFF TGTGCCAGCAGCCAAGATACCGGGGGCAATGAGCAGTTCTTC
many TRBJ2-6 - TRBV5-1 CASSLRAGANVLTF TGCGCCAGCAGCTTGCGGGCTGGGGCCAACGTCCTGACTTTC
- TRBJ2-2 - TRBV10-2 CASSGTGELFF TGCGCCAGCAGTGGGACCGGGGAGCTGTTTTTT
- TRBJ2-5 - TRBV2 CASSEGGRRQETQYF TGTGCCAGCAGTGAGGGGGGGCGCCGGCAAGAGACCCAGTACTTC
- TRBJ1-2 - TRBV27 CASNSRKEVIDGYTF TGTGCCAGCAATTCCCGAAAGGAGGTCATAGATGGCTACACCTTC
few TRBJ2-3 - TRBV9 CASKSGLGEDTQYF TGTGCCAGCAAATCAGGGTTGGGGGAAGATACGCAGTATTTT
few TRBJ2-5 TRBD2 TRBV6-1 CASDWSGGPGETQYF TGTGCCAGCGACTGGTCGGGGGGGCCCGGTGAGACCCAGTACTTC
few TRBJ2-7 TRBD1 TRBV5-1 CASSLGGQESSYEQYF TGCGCCAGCAGCCTTGGGGGACAGGAGAGCTCCTACGAGCAGTACTTC
few TRBJ2-6 TRBD1 TRBV7-9 CAPGTVLSGANVLTF TGTGCACCCGGGACAGTATTGTCTGGGGCCAACGTCCTGACTTTC